Given below is one T cell receptor (beta chain) in context. This specimen belongs to a study of OX40 agonist ivuxolimab in advanced cancers. Method: immunoSEQ multiplex PCR; TCRdb's copy keeps in-frame clones and lacks some. There are 46,000 or so clones in the sample; 70% to 80% occur only once, and 2.6% lies in the top ten. The germline gives CDR1 LNHNV, CDR2 YYDKDF (reference sequence). This CDR3 is 13 amino acids long. The ends lost 5 bases at V and 5 bases at J; junction bases unmatched: 3. The sequence was collected from an adult with an advanced solid tumor such as melanoma, head and neck, liver or kidney cancer. J is TRBJ2-7 and V is TRBV15; TRBD1 agrees at 10 bases. The sequenced sample was CD4+ or CD8+ T cells sorted from blood, obtained in a trial of the OX40 agonist ivuxolimab. For the CDR3, the DNA is TGTGCCACCAGCTGGGACAGGGGAAACGAGCAGTACTTC. Protein product: CATSWDRGNEQYF.